Listed below are T cell receptor beta chains from one sample, sequenced in a study of cytomegalovirus exposure and HLA in healthy donors. Generated by immunoSEQ multiplex PCR, the TCRdb table keeps only in-frame clones and is missing some. The sample records 100,000 to 130,000 clones, under 85% being singletons. The source material was PBMCs. The receptors were sampled from a woman between 18 and 29 years old in good health and CMV-seronegative. Each CDR3 is given with its conserved first and last residue. The D gene is left open where the match is weak. Where a row states a size, it is once, few, many or the class of an expanded clone; other rows omit it.

cdr3_length j_call d_call clone_size v_call cdr3_aa cdr3_nt
15 TRBJ2-2 - once TRBV5-1 CASSLVTSHTGELFF TGCGCCAGCAGCTTGGTCACGAGCCACACCGGGGAGCTGTTTTTT
13 TRBJ1-5 - - TRBV30 CAWSIGANQPQHF TGTGCCTGGAGTATCGGAGCCAATCAGCCCCAGCATTTT
15 TRBJ1-3 - - TRBV9 CASSELQSSGNTIYF TGTGCCAGCAGCGAACTTCAAAGCTCTGGAAACACCATATATTTT
17 TRBJ1-1 TRBD1 - TRBV7-9 CASSPPSPGGVGTEAFF TGTGCCAGCAGCCCACCCTCGCCAGGGGGCGTTGGCACTGAAGCTTTCTTT
14 TRBJ1-5 TRBD1 - TRBV19 CASSTQGKDQPQHF TGTGCCAGTAGTACACAGGGGAAAGATCAGCCCCAGCATTTT
15 TRBJ2-3 TRBD2 - TRBV5-1 CASSLAGTSGDTQYF TGCGCCAGCAGCTTGGCCGGGACTAGCGGGGATACGCAGTATTTT
15 TRBJ1-3 - - TRBV5-1 CASSLAGYSGNTIYF TGCGCCAGCAGCTTGGCCGGGTACTCTGGAAACACCATATATTTT
15 TRBJ2-6 - - TRBV7-6 CASSLAGAGANVLTF TGTGCCAGCAGCTTAGCAGGGGCCGGGGCCAACGTCCTGACTTTC
17 TRBJ1-1 - once TRBV5-1 CASSLRGSQAGYTEAFF TGCGCCAGCAGCTTGAGGGGATCCCAGGCGGGGTACACTGAAGCTTTCTTT
14 TRBJ1-1 - - TRBV6-5 CASSPAGRDTEAFF TGTGCCAGCAGTCCCGCCGGGAGGGACACTGAAGCTTTCTTT
15 TRBJ1-5 - - TRBV5-8 CASTRRGLWDQPQHF TGTGCCAGCACCAGGAGGGGCCTCTGGGATCAGCCCCAGCATTTT
12 TRBJ1-3 - - TRBV2 CASRQGEDTIYF TGTGCCAGCAGACAGGGAGAGGACACCATATATTTT
18 TRBJ1-1 TRBD1 - TRBV5-4 CAGLTGVILPILNTEAFF TGTGCCGGGCTGACAGGGGTGATACTCCCAATCCTTAACACTGAAGCTTTCTTT
13 TRBJ2-1 - - TRBV6-1 CASFRGDSNEQFF TGTGCCAGCTTTCGCGGGGACAGCAATGAGCAGTTCTTC
16 TRBJ1-4 TRBD1 - TRBV27 CASSRGQGALNEKLFF TGTGCCAGCAGCCGAGGACAGGGGGCCCTTAATGAAAAACTGTTTTTT
16 TRBJ2-1 TRBD2 - TRBV7-9 CASSGQRGPSYNEQFF TGTGCCAGCAGCGGGCAGCGGGGGCCTTCATACAATGAGCAGTTCTTC